This entry describes one T cell receptor (beta chain). Its antigen is still unknown. This sample stems from a study of OX40 agonist ivuxolimab in advanced cancers. At the level of the study: Patients with hepatocellular carcinoma, melanoma, renal cell or head and neck cancer made up the dose-escalation patients. The mean age was approximately 60 years, ranging from about 20 to 90, with around four fifths of participants male.

Only in-frame clones appear in the TCRdb table, and some are missing; sequencing was by immunoSEQ multiplex PCR. The sample consists of about 20,000 clones, around nine tenths of them appearing once. CDR1 and CDR2 (germline): ENHRY, SYGVKD. Trimming stripped 2 bases from V and 6 bases from J, with 10 bases between. CDR3 length: 13 amino acids. Points from the study as a whole: In CD8+ T cells, expanded clones were on average more numerous than in CD4+. At doses 0.1 to 3.0 mg/kg, CD4+ and CD8+ clones expanded.

This receptor was taken from an adult with an advanced solid tumor such as melanoma, head and neck, liver or kidney cancer. The chain recombines TRBV10-3 with TRBJ1-1; a possible D gene is TRBD1 (5 bases). The sample in question was CD4+ or CD8+ T cells sorted from blood, obtained in a trial of the OX40 agonist ivuxolimab. The chain's CDR3 is CAISEGGNAEAFF. The CDR3 DNA is TGTGCCATCAGTGAGGGGGGTAACGCTGAAGCTTTCTTT.